This T cell receptor (beta chain) was identified during a study of blood T cell repertoires in COVID-19 (dated by TCRdb to about 2020). In terms of the full investigation: The collaborator samples originated in the United States, Italy and Spain and spanned the acute and convalescent phases of COVID-19. The material from the prospective study consisted of cDNA or gDNA derived from T cells, B-cell-depleted T cells, or PBMCs. Deeply sampled blood TCRbeta repertoires from subjects exposed to, actively infected with, or recovered from COVID-19 were included in the dataset. The repertoires were released in a freely available public database meant as a resource for research on the immune response to SARS-CoV-2. Samples came from the ongoing ImmuneRACE study (first 160 participants) plus 1,254 subjects from 6 global collaborators. Sample metadata almost always included a de-identified subject ID, COVID-19 status, age in years and sex. Where available, HLA class I and class II types were obtained from metadata supplied by the sample provider rather than from assay-based typing. General study outcomes and caveats: The quantity of clinical and demographic metadata differed by source and by participant and was supplied without curation.

The immunoSEQ Assay, a bias-controlled multiplex PCR, was used to amplify TCRbeta CDR3 regions from genomic DNA. The study's processing was this. The number of nucleated cells in each sample was estimated from the amplification of reference gene primers within the assay. Sequence reads were collapsed and filtered to measure the absolute abundance of every unique TCRbeta CDR3 rearrangement. For each sample, productive Simpson clonality was calculated by taking the square root of Simpson's diversity index across productive rearrangements. The immuneACCESS repertoire file appears here via TCRdb, limited to in-frame rearrangements. These files lack a portion of the clones; in checked studies, under half of the deficit traces to unresolved V genes, and the cause of the others is not known. For V, J and clone size, that table is used; D and trimming come from the DNA. This sample lists tens of thousands of clones; around 84% were detected once. About a tenth of the sample comes from the top ten.

About this clone: This receptor's antigen is unknown. No base quality information exists; no much larger clone differs at one position.

Relative to germline, V is missing 4 bases and J is missing 5 bases, with 11 bases of the junction outside any gene match. CDR1 and CDR2, per the germline V gene, are SGHTA and FQGNSA. The CDR3 covers 16 residues, taking in both the cysteine and the phenylalanine. Only the CDR3 portion is preserved as DNA: 48 bases, with reading frame beginning at the first base. Each collaborating institution followed its own protocols to collect whole blood in K2EDTA tubes. For TCRbeta analysis, collaborators shipped samples in one of three forms: frozen whole blood, isolated PBMCs, or DNA extracted from either of those sample types.

The rearrangement joined TRBV7-2 to TRBJ2-7; TRBD1 matches 10 bases in the middle. Sequencing input: peripheral blood. The TCR sequence derives from a man aged 65-85 years with active or convalescent COVID-19. The sequenced DNA is TGTGCCAGCAGCTCCGGACAGGGGGGAATTGTGGACGAGCAGTACTTC. Its coded protein is CASSSGQGGIVDEQYF.